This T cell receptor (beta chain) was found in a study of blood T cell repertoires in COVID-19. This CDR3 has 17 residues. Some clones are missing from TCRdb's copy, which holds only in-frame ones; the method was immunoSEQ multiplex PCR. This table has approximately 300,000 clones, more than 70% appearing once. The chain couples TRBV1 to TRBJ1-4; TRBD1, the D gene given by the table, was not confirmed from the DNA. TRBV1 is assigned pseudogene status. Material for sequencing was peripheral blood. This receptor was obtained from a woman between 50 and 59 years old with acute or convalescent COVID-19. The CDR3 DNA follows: TGCACCAGCAGCCATGCATTCTCAGGGTGGGATAATGAAAAACTGTTTTTT. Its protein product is CTSSHAFSGWDNEKLFF.